What follows are 2 T cell receptor beta chains derived from one specimen sequenced in a study of blood T cell repertoires in COVID-19. Some clones are missing from TCRdb's copy, which holds only in-frame ones; the method was immunoSEQ multiplex PCR. The table includes approximately 280,000 clones, approximately 85% detected once. The sequencing sample was made of peripheral blood. Every receptor here comes from a woman in her 70s with acute or convalescent COVID-19.

The table lists this clone with a count of one. V and J are TRBV2 and TRBJ2-5; TRBD1 aligns across 7 bases. The trim removed 8 bases at V and 1 base at J, leaving 10 bases unmatched. CDR3 size: 15 residues. CDR1 and CDR2 (germline): SNHLY, FYNNEI. The CDR3 nucleotides are TGTGCCAGCTCCCTGGTTCACAGGGGCCAAGAGACCCAGTACTTC. Translating gives CASSLVHRGQETQYF.

V is TRBV21-1 and J is TRBJ1-5. TRBV21-1 is assigned pseudogene status. The CDR3 sequence is 16 residues long. The CDR3 region has the DNA TGTGCCAGCAGCAAATCGGTGAGGGCAACAGATCAGCCCCAGCATTTT. It translates to CASSKSVRATDQPQHF.